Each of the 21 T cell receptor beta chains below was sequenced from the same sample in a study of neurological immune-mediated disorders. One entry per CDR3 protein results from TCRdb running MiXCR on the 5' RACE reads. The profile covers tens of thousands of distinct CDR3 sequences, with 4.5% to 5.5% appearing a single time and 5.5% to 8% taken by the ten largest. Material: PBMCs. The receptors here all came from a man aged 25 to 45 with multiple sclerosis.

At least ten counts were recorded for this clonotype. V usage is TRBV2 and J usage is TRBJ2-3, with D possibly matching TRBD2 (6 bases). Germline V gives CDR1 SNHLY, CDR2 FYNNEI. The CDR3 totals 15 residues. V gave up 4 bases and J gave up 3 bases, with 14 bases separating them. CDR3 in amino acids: CASSGDRGGTDTQYF. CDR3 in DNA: TGTGCCAGCAGTGGGGATCGTGGGGGGACAGATACGCAGTATTTT.

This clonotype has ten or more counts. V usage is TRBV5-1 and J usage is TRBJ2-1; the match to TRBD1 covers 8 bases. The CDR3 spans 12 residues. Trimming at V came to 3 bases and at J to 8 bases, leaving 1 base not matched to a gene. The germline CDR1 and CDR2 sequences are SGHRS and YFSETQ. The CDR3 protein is CASSYRGDEQFF. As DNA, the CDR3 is TGCGCCAGCAGCTACAGGGGGGATGAGCAGTTCTTC.

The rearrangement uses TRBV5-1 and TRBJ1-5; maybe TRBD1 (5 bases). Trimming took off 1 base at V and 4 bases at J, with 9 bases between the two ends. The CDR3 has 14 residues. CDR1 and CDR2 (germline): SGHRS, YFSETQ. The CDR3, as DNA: TGCGCCAGCAGCTTGACAGGAACGAATCAGCCCCAGCATTTT. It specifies CASSLTGTNQPQHF.

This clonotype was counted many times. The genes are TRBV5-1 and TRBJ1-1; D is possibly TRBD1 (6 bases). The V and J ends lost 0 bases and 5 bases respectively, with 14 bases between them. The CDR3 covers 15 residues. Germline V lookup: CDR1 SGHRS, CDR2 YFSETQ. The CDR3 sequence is CASSLVGAWGTEAFF. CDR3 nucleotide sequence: TGCGCCAGCAGCTTGGTGGGGGCTTGGGGGACTGAAGCTTTCTTT. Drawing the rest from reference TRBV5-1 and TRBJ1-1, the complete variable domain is KAGVTQTPRYLIKTRGQQVTLSCSPISGHRSVSWYQQTPGQGLQFLFEYFSETQRNKGNFPGRFSGRQFSNSRSEMNVSTLELGDSALYLCASSLVGAWGTEAFFGQGTRLTVV.

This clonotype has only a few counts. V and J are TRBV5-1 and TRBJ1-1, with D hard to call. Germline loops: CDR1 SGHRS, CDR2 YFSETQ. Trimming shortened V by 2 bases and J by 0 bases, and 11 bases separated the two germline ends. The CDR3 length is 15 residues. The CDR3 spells CASSLLPKVNTEAFF. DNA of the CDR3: TGCGCCAGCAGCTTATTACCGAAGGTGAACACTGAAGCTTTCTTT.

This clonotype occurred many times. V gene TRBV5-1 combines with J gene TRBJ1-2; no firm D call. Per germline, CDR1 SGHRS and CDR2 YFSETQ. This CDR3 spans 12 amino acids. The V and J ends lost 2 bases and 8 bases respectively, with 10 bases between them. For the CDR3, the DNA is TGCGCCAGCAGCTTCGGGATGGGGGGCTACACCTTC. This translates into CASSFGMGGYTF.

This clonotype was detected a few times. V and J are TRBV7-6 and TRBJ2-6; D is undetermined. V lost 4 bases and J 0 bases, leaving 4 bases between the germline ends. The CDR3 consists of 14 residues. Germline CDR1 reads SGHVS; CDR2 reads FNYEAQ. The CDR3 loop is CASSSYSGANVLTF. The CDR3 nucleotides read TGTGCCAGCAGCTCCTACTCTGGGGCCAACGTCCTGACTTTC.

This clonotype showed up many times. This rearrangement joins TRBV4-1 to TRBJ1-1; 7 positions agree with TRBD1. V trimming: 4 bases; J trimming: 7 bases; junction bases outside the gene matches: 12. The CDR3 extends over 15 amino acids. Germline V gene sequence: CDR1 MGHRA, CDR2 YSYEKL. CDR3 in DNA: TGCGCCAGCAGCCCAGGACCGGGACAGAGGAGTGAAGCTTTCTTT. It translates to CASSPGPGQRSEAFF.

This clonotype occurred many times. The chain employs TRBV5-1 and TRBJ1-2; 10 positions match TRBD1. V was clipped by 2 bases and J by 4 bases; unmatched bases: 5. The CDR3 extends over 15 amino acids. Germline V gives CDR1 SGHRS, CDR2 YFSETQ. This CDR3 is CASSFMTGGSYGYTF. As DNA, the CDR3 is TGCGCCAGCAGCTTCATGACAGGGGGCAGCTATGGCTACACCTTC.

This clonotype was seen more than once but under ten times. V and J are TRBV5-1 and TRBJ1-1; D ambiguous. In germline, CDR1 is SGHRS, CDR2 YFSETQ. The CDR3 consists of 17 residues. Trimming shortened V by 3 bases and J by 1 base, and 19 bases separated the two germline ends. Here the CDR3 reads CASSSQSSGRRNTEAFF. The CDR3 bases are TGCGCCAGCAGCTCCCAGTCGTCCGGGCGGAGGAACACTGAAGCTTTCTTT. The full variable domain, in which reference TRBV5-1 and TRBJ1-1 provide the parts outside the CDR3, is KAGVTQTPRYLIKTRGQQVTLSCSPISGHRSVSWYQQTPGQGLQFLFEYFSETQRNKGNFPGRFSGRQFSNSRSEMNVSTLELGDSALYLCASSSQSSGRRNTEAFFGQGTRLTVV.

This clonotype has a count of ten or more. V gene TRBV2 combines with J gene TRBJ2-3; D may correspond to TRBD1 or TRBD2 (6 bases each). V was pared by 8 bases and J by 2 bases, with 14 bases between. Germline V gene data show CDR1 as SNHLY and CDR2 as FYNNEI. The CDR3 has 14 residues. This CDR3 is CASRGGPATDTQYF. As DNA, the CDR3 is TGTGCCAGCCGAGGGGGGCCTGCCACAGATACGCAGTATTTT.

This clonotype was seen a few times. This chain's CDR3 is CASSSPIPGTGNTEAFF. In DNA, the CDR3 is TGTGCCAGCAGTTCCCCGATTCCCGGGACAGGGAACACTGAAGCTTTCTTT. This chain links TRBV6-5 with TRBJ1-1, with 8 bases aligning to TRBD1. CDR1 and CDR2 from the germline V gene are MNHEY and SVGAGI. This CDR3 is 17 amino acids long. V trimming: 4 bases; J trimming: 1 base; junction bases outside the gene matches: 11.

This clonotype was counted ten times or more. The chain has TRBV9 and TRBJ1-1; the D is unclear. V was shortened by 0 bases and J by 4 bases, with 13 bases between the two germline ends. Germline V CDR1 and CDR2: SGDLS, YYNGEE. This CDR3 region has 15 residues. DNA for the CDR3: TGTGCCAGCAGCGTAGATCCCGGCGGGTTCACTGAAGCTTTCTTT. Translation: CASSVDPGGFTEAFF.

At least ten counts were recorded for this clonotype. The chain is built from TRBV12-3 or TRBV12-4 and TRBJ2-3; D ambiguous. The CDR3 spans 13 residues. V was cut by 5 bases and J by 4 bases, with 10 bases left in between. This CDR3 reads CASSSSTPDTQYF. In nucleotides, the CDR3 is TGTGCCAGCAGTAGCTCCACCCCAGATACGCAGTATTTT.

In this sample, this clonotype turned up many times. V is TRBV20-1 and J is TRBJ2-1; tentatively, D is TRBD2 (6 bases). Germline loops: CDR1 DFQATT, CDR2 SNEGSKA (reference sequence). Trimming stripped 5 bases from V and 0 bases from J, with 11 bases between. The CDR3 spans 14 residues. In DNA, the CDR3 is TGCAGTGCTGATCCGGGGGACTCCTACAATGAGCAGTTCTTC. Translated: CSADPGDSYNEQFF.

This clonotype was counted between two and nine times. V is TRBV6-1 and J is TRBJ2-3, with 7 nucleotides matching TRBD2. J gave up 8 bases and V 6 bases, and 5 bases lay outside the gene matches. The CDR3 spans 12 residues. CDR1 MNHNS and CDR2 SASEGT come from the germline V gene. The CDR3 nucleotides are TGTGCCAGCAGACTACCGGGAGGTACGCAGTATTTT. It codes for CASRLPGGTQYF.

The chain's CDR3 is CSVAGTKETQYF. The CDR3 bases are TGCAGCGTCGCCGGGACAAAGGAGACCCAGTACTTC. The chain employs TRBV29-1 and TRBJ2-5, with a weak D call TRBD1 (6 bases). Germline V gene data show CDR1 as SQVTM and CDR2 as ANQGSEA. Trimming took 6 bases from V and 5 from J, leaving 13 bases between them. The CDR3 sequence is 12 residues long. Filled out from reference TRBV29-1 and TRBJ2-5, the complete variable domain reads SAVISQKPSRDICQRGTSLTIQCQVDSQVTMMFWYRQQPGQSLTLIATANQGSEATYESGFVIDKFPISRPNLTFSTLTVSNMSPEDSSIYLCSVAGTKETQYFGPGTRLLVL.

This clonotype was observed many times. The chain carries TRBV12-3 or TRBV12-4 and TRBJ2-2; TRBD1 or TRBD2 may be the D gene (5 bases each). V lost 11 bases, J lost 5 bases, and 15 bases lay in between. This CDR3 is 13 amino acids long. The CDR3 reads CAVGTGDTGELFF. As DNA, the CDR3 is TGTGCCGTCGGGACCGGGGATACCGGGGAGCTGTTTTTT.

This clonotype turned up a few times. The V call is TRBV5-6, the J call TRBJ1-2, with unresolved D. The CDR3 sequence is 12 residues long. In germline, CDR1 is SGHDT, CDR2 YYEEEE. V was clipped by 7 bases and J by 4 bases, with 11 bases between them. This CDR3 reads CASLGRFYGYTF. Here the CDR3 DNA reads TGTGCCAGCCTAGGACGGTTCTATGGCTACACCTTC.

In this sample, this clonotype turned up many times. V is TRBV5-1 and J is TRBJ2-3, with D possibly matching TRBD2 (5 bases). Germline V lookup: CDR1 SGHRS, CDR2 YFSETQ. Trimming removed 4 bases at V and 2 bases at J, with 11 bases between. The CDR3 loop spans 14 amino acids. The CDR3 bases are TGCGCCAGCAGCCCGACGGGGATCACAGATACGCAGTATTTT. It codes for CASSPTGITDTQYF.

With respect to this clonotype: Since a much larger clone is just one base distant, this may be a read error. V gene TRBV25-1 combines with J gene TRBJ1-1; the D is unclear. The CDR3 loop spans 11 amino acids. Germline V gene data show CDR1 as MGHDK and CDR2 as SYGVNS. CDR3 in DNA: TGTGTCAGCAGGATGAACACTGAAGCTTTCTTT. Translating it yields CVSRMNTEAFF.